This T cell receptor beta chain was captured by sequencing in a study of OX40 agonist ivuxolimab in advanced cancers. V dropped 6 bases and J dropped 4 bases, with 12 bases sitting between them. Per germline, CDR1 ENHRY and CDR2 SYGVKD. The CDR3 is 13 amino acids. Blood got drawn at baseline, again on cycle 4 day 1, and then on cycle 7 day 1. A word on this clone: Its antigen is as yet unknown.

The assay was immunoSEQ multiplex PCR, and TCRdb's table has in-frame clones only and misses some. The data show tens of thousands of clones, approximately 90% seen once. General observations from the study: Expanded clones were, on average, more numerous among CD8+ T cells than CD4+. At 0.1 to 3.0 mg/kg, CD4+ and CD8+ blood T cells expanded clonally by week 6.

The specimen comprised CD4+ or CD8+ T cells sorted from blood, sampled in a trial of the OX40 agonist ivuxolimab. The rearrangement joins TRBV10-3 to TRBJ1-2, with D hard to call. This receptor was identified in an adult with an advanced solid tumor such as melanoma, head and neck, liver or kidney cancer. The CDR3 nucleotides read TGTGCCATCAGCGGTCAGGTCGGCTATGGCTACACCTTC. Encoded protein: CAISGQVGYGYTF.